The 6 T cell receptor beta chains presented below share a single source sample, sequenced in a study of T cells in Graves' hyperthyroidism and ophthalmopathy. RNA transcripts gave rise to amplified TCR beta CDR3 regions. The TCR CDR3 first-round RT-PCR relied on the HTBI primer set. TCRdb re-called the multiplex PCR reads with MiXCR, one entry per CDR3 protein. Counted here are a few hundred thousand distinct CDR3 sequences, less than 15% occurring once; the ten biggest clones make up roughly 14%. The sample consisted of blood. These receptors were collected from a woman aged 40 to 55 with Graves' hyperthyroidism that later progressed to Graves' ophthalmopathy.

The chain employs TRBV5-1 and TRBJ1-3, with 9 bases lining up with TRBD1. Germline loops: CDR1 SGHRS, CDR2 YFSETQ. V was pared by 6 bases and J by 3 bases, with 4 bases of the junction left unmatched. This CDR3 spans 14 amino acids. The CDR3 nucleotides are TGCGCCAGCAAACCGGGACAGGGTGGAAACACCATATATTTT. Translating gives CASKPGQGGNTIYF.

The V call is TRBV2, the J call TRBJ1-2; D is undetermined. The V end was cut by 6 bases, the J end by 5 bases, with 10 bases between. The CDR3 contains 12 residues. Germline V lookup: CDR1 SNHLY, CDR2 FYNNEI. CDR3 bases: TGTGCCAGCAGATTACAGACGTATGGCTACACCTTC. Encoded protein: CASRLQTYGYTF.

The chain combines TRBV2 with TRBJ2-1, with TRBD2 matching 9 bases. CDR1 SNHLY and CDR2 FYNNEI come from the germline V gene. The CDR3 runs 15 residues. V was pared by 6 bases and J by 6 bases, with 9 bases of the junction left unmatched. CDR3 sequence: CASSLEASGVNEQFF. The CDR3 DNA reads as TGTGCCAGCAGCTTAGAGGCTAGCGGGGTCAATGAGCAGTTCTTC.

This clonotype was observed many times. The chain couples TRBV6-5 to TRBJ2-3; 14 positions match TRBD2. With 0 bases clipped from V and 3 bases from J, the junction kept 2 bases outside the gene matches. The CDR3 has 17 residues. In germline, CDR1 is MNHEY, CDR2 SVGAGI. The CDR3 here is CASSYSWTSGGTDTQYF. CDR3 bases: TGTGCCAGCAGTTACTCGTGGACTAGCGGGGGGACAGATACGCAGTATTTT.

In the case of this clonotype: This may be a read error, as it is one base from a much larger clone. The gene calls are TRBV28 and TRBJ1-2; 8 bases are a match to TRBD1. The CDR3 contains 14 residues. Germline values: CDR1 MDHEN, CDR2 SYDVKM. The J segment lost 4 bases and the V segment lost 7 bases, leaving 8 bases of the junction unmatched. The CDR3 sequence: CASNRRGQGYGYTF. The DNA of the CDR3 is TGTGCCAGCAATCGCAGGGGGCAGGGCTATGGCTACACCTTC.

J is TRBJ2-1 and V is TRBV20-1; 10 bases are shared with TRBD2. This CDR3 contains 16 residues. V lost 3 bases to trimming and J lost 7 bases; unmatched junction nucleotides: 12. Germline V gives CDR1 DFQATT, CDR2 SNEGSKA (reference sequence). CDR3 region: CSARDLSGRILNEQFF. In nucleotides, the CDR3 is TGCAGTGCTAGGGACCTTAGCGGGAGGATCTTGAATGAGCAGTTCTTC.